Each of the 4 T cell receptor beta chains below was sequenced from the same sample in a study of CD8+ T cells in alopecia areata. Treatment in this sample: oral pan-JAK inhibitor, 5-10 mg twice daily. Following RNA extraction, reverse transcription yielded cDNA that acted as the sequencing template. Repertoires were generated with immunoSEQ multiplex PCR, while TCRdb's copy carries only in-frame clones and drops some. The table has fewer than 250,000 clones, roughly 64% seen once. The specimen was CD4+ T cells sorted from blood, collected at week 4, from a patient treated with tofacitinib. Source of these receptors: a human donor with alopecia areata.

This chain connects TRBV18 to TRBJ1-6, with D possibly being TRBD1 (5 bases). The V gene's germline CDR1 is KGHSH and CDR2 LQKENI. With 5 bases removed from V and 9 bases from J, the gap between germline ends came to 14 bases. The CDR3 is 14 amino acids. The CDR3 loop is CASSGRGETSPLHF. The CDR3 coding sequence is TGTGCCAGCTCAGGTCGGGGGGAGACTTCACCCCTCCACTTT.

This clone has only one observation. This chain joins TRBV27 and TRBJ2-1; D is undetermined. The germline V and J ends were trimmed by 8 bases and 4 bases, with 12 bases remaining between them. In germline, CDR1 is MNHEY, CDR2 SMNVEV (reference sequence). This CDR3 has 13 amino acids. This CDR3 reads CASRRSAYNEQFF. DNA for the CDR3: TGTGCCAGCCGACGGTCCGCTTACAATGAGCAGTTCTTC.

J is TRBJ2-3 and V is TRBV14, with 10 bases lining up with TRBD2. V was clipped by 4 bases and J by 6 bases; unmatched bases: 4. CDR3 length: 14 residues. In germline, CDR1 is SGHDN, CDR2 FVKESK. The CDR3 region has the DNA TGTGCCAGCAGCCGCACTAGCGGGGTGGATACGCAGTATTTT. This sequence encodes CASSRTSGVDTQYF.

The chain recombines TRBV29-1 with TRBJ2-1, with 12 nucleotides matching TRBD2. Germline CDR1 is SQVTM and CDR2 is ANQGSEA. This CDR3 is 14 amino acids long. Trimming took 7 bases from V and 4 from J; bases not matched to a gene: 5. The CDR3, as DNA: TGCAGCGCCAGACTAGCGGGGGTATACAATGAGCAGTTCTTC. Translated, it gives CSARLAGVYNEQFF.